The 21 T cell receptor beta chains below all came from one sample that was sequenced in a study of cytomegalovirus exposure and HLA in healthy donors (dated by TCRdb to about 2017). Receptor amplification or capture employed the immunoSEQ multiplex PCR assay. TCRdb limited this immuneACCESS table to in-frame rearrangements with V and J called. A share of clones is missing; checked studies link under half to unresolved V genes, and the rest is unexplained. For this sample the table gives about 78,000 clones, of which 90% to 97% were detected only once. 1.6% of the sample goes to the ten largest clones. The sample consisted of PBMCs. Source of these receptors: a young man in good health and CMV-seropositive.

This clone showed up just once. The chain links TRBV5-4 to TRBJ2-1; 9 bases map to TRBD2. The germline gives CDR1 SGHNT, CDR2 YYREEE (reference sequence). This CDR3 spans 15 amino acids. V trimming: 4 bases; J trimming: 3 bases; junction bases outside the gene matches: 5. The CDR3 bases are TGTGCCAGCAGCCAGAGTAGCGGGGGCTACAATGAGCAGTTCTTC. Amino acid sequence: CASSQSSGGYNEQFF.

This rearrangement joins TRBV5-1 to TRBJ2-1, with 9 bases identical to TRBD1. Looked up from germline, CDR1 is SGHRS and CDR2 is YFSETQ. The CDR3 runs 13 residues. The V segment lost 4 bases and the J segment 13 bases; nucleotides outside the gene matches: 9. This CDR3 reads CASSGGTGLLQFF. DNA of the CDR3: TGCGCCAGCAGCGGAGGGACAGGGCTTCTTCAGTTCTTC.

This sequence joins TRBV5-1 and TRBJ1-1, with D perhaps matching TRBD1 (5 bases). Germline CDR1 is SGHRS and CDR2 is YFSETQ. Deletions cut 0 bases from V and 10 bases from J, with 16 bases between. The length of the CDR3 is 14 residues. CDR3 sequence reads: CASSLDVSGGLAFF. The CDR3 DNA follows: TGCGCCAGCAGCTTGGACGTCTCCGGGGGACTAGCTTTCTTT.

The chain has TRBV18 and TRBJ2-7, with D unclear. Germline-derived CDR1 and CDR2 are KGHSH and LQKENI. Trimming left V 2 bases short and J 7 bases short, with 15 bases between. The CDR3 extends over 14 amino acids. The CDR3 bases are TGTGCCAGCTCACCAGGAGCCCACCGTTCTGAGCAGTACTTC. Encoded protein: CASSPGAHRSEQYF.

The chain combines TRBV4-1 with TRBJ2-1, with D tentatively TRBD2 (5 bases). CDR1 is MGHRA, CDR2 YSYEKL, per germline. The CDR3 sequence is 15 residues long. The V end was cut by 3 bases, the J end by 8 bases, with 17 bases between. The CDR3 DNA reads TGCGCCAGCAGCCAGGAAAGCCGAACTAGACATGAGCAGTTCTTC. Translating it yields CASSQESRTRHEQFF.

V usage is TRBV11-2 and J usage is TRBJ1-5; D is uncertain. This CDR3 comprises 13 residues. The germline V gene encodes CDR1 SGHAT and CDR2 FQNNGV. V dropped 3 bases and J dropped 4 bases, with 7 bases sitting between them. CDR3 nucleotide sequence: TGTGCCAGCAGCTTCACAGATAATCAGCCCCAGCATTTT. Its translation: CASSFTDNQPQHF.

V is TRBV20-1 and J is TRBJ1-1; D gene uncertain. Per germline, CDR1 DFQATT and CDR2 SNEGSKA (reference sequence). Trimming pared 6 bases from V and 5 bases from J, leaving 10 bases between. The CDR3 has 11 residues. CDR3 protein: CSAEGLTEAFF. Written as DNA, the CDR3 is TGCAGTGCAGAGGGTTTAACTGAAGCTTTCTTT.

Comments on this clone: This is likely a read error, given that the CDR3 carries no conserved phenylalanine or tryptophan at its end. The limits of the CDR3 on the DNA are not certain, so only TCRdb's listed CDR3 is given. The rearrangement uses TRBV11-2 and TRBJ2-7; the table's D gene call, TRBD1, was not cross checked with the DNA. CDR1 SGHAT and CDR2 FQNNGV come from the germline V gene. The CDR3 totals 14 residues, both ends included. CDR3 in amino acids: CASSSGTGVYEQSL.

The chain recombines TRBV30 with TRBJ2-5, with a weak D call TRBD2 (5 bases). Trimming took off 2 bases at V and 4 bases at J, with 14 bases between the two ends. This CDR3 has 14 amino acids. Germline V CDR1 and CDR2: GTSNPN, SVGIG (reference sequence). The CDR3: CAWSKGAVGETQYF. CDR3 sequence (DNA): TGTGCCTGGAGTAAGGGAGCGGTCGGAGAGACCCAGTACTTC.

This chain uses TRBV2 with TRBJ1-2; TRBD1 might be the D (5 bases). The germline gives CDR1 SNHLY, CDR2 FYNNEI. Trimming removed 8 bases from V and 2 bases from J, with 15 bases in between. CDR3 size: 14 residues. CDR3 protein: CASQGLSTNYGYTF. In DNA, the CDR3 is TGTGCCAGCCAGGGACTCTCGACGAACTATGGCTACACCTTC.

The genes are TRBV7-8 and TRBJ2-5; the D gene is possibly TRBD1 (7 bases). The CDR3 extends over 13 amino acids. Germline-derived CDR1 and CDR2 are SGHVS and FQNEAQ. The V and J ends lost 10 bases and 7 bases respectively, with 19 bases between them. CDR3 sequence: CATTPARGATQYF. DNA of the CDR3: TGTGCCACCACCCCCGCCAGGGGGGCGACCCAGTACTTC.

This clone was seen once. V gene TRBV4-2 combines with J gene TRBJ2-5; a weak D match, TRBD2 (6 bases). Germline V CDR1 and CDR2: LGHNA, YNFKEQ. The CDR3 contains 13 residues. Trimming removed 4 bases from V and 5 bases from J, with 11 bases in between. The CDR3 coding sequence is TGTGCCAGCAGCCGGTCCAGCGGGGAGACCCAGTACTTC. It yields the protein CASSRSSGETQYF.

This clone appeared a single time. The chain is built from TRBV28 and TRBJ2-4; 7 positions agree with TRBD2. Trimming removed 9 bases from V and 4 bases from J; junction bases left unmatched: 6. CDR1 is MDHEN and CDR2 is SYDVKM in the germline V gene. This CDR3 is built from 13 residues. Here the CDR3 DNA reads TGTGCCAGTCGGGCTAGCGGAAAAAACATTCAGTACTTC. Translating gives CASRASGKNIQYF.

The chain couples TRBV19 to TRBJ1-1, with 8 bases fitting TRBD1. Trimming removed 3 bases from V and 4 bases from J; junction bases left unmatched: 13. This CDR3 has 17 residues. Germline V lookup: CDR1 LNHDA, CDR2 SQIVND (reference sequence). The CDR3 loop reads CASSIRTGGPQSTEAFF. CDR3 sequence (DNA): TGTGCCAGTAGTATTCGAACAGGGGGTCCCCAGAGCACTGAAGCTTTCTTT.

The genes are TRBV7-9 and TRBJ1-1, with D tentatively TRBD1 (6 bases). In germline, CDR1 is SEHNR, CDR2 FQNEAQ (reference sequence). This CDR3 contains 16 residues. V was clipped by 7 bases and J by 4 bases, with 22 bases between them. The CDR3 nucleotides read TGTGCCAGCACCCCAGGGTGGGGGGGCGCGAGCACTGAAGCTTTCTTT. The encoded protein is CASTPGWGGASTEAFF. The full variable domain, rest sourced from reference TRBV7-9 and TRBJ1-1, is DTGVSQNPRHKITKRGQNVTFRCDPISEHNRLYWYRQTLGQGPEFLTYFQNEAQLEKSRLLSDRFSAERPKGSFSTLEIQRTEQGDSAMYLCASTPGWGGASTEAFFGQGTRLTVV.

The V gene is TRBV5-6, the J gene TRBJ2-1; 8 nucleotides match TRBD1. The V and J ends lost 0 bases and 14 bases, in that order; junction bases with no gene match: 1. Germline CDR1 is SGHDT and CDR2 is YYEEEE. The CDR3 covers 11 residues. CDR3 bases: TGTGCCAGCAGCTTGGAACAGGGGGAGTTCTTC. Translation: CASSLEQGEFF.

The V gene is TRBV19, the J gene TRBJ2-1, with 11 nucleotides matching TRBD2. This CDR3 region has 15 residues. The junction had 1 base not matched to a gene; V was cut back by 2 bases and J by 4 bases. CDR1 is LNHDA, CDR2 SQIVND, per germline (reference sequence). The chain's CDR3 is CASSIRLAGYNEQFF. CDR3 nucleotide sequence: TGTGCCAGTAGTATAAGACTAGCGGGGTACAATGAGCAGTTCTTC.

The chain recombines TRBV5-1 with TRBJ2-7, with 13 nucleotides matching TRBD2. Germline CDR1 and CDR2: SGHRS and YFSETQ. The ends lost 4 bases at V and 5 bases at J; junction bases unmatched: 6. The CDR3 is made up of 15 amino acids. CDR3 in DNA: TGCGCCAGCAGCCCAGGGACTAGCGGGATCGACGAGCAGTACTTC. Protein sequence: CASSPGTSGIDEQYF.

The chain carries TRBV6-5 and TRBJ1-3, with 7 bases that match TRBD1. Germline assignment: CDR1 MNHEY and CDR2 SVGAGI. The length of the CDR3 is 15 residues. J lost 2 bases, V lost 5 bases, and 6 bases had no gene match. In nucleotides, the CDR3 is TGTGCCAGCAGTCCACGACAGGGACCTGGAAACACCATATATTTT. Translated: CASSPRQGPGNTIYF.

The chain joins TRBV6-1 to TRBJ2-2, with D perhaps matching TRBD1 (5 bases). The V and J ends lost 3 bases and 8 bases respectively, with 16 bases between them. Germline values: CDR1 MNHNS, CDR2 SASEGT. The CDR3 is made up of 15 amino acids. This CDR3 reads CASSDQGRVSGELFF. DNA of the CDR3: TGTGCCAGCAGTGACCAGGGCCGGGTATCTGGGGAGCTGTTTTTT.

The chain carries TRBV27 and TRBJ2-1, with D possibly TRBD1 on 5 matching bases. Germline CDR1 is MNHEY and CDR2 is SMNVEV (reference sequence). Trimming removed 5 bases from V and 13 bases from J, with 15 bases in between. The CDR3 is made up of 12 amino acids. CDR3 in amino acids: CASSPWGRFQFF. The DNA of the CDR3 is TGTGCCAGCAGTCCATGGGGCAGATTCCAGTTCTTC.